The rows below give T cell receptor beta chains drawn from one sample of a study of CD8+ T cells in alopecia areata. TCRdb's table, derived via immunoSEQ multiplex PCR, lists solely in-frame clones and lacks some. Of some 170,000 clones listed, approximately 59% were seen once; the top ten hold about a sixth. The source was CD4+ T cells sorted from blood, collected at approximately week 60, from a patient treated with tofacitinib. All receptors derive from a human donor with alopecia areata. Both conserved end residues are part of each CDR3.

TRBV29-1	CSVTLENRNYGYTF
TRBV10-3	CAISEPSGGRTDTQYF
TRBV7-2	CASSPDSPYGYTF
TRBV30	CAWSGQLGRNQPQHF
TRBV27	CASSPLGAQETQYF
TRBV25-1	CASSEFGSGNPYEQYF
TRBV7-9	CASSDDPGGYEQYF
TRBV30	CAWRVQLNSPLHF
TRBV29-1	CSVAWTAHGGGELFF
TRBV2	CASSDPTGWSETQYF
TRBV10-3	CAISGDRDGANVLTF
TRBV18	CASSPAGDRPDTQYF
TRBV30	CAWRWTGERSPLHF
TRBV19	CASSIGFGNQPQHF
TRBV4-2	CASSQESGGAGNEQYF
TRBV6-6	CASSLQGARGYTF
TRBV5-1	CASSLAVRTGGADTQYF
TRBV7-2	CASSLGGGNYGYTF
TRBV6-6	CASSMTVYNEQFF
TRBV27	CASSLDRNYGYTF
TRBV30	CAGDGGGTDTQYF
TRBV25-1	CASSEWGGGAFF
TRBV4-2	CASSQVSATSSNEQFF
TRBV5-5	CASSWGTQETQYF
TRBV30	CAWISSVTYEQYF
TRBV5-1	CASSLSGTDQETQYF
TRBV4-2	CASSQAAGNNEKLFF
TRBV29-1	CSVEKGSGGSTDTQYF
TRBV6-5	CASSSARIGGEQYF
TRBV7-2	CASSQPGYEQYF
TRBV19	CASSIAPSGELFF
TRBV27	CASSIQGGMNTEAFF
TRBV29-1	CSVAQKLADGYTF
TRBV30	CAWSPPRWTGAQETQYF
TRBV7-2	CASSFGLSRSTGELFF
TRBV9	CASSANSGANVLTF
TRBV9	CASSVGGQGRETQYF
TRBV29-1	CSAVLAGRSDTQYF
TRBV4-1	CASSQGAGPDYGYTF
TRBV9	CASRQVGTEAFF
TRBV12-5	CASENRGLYTGELFF
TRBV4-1	CASSPRGEETQYF